The clone carrying this TCR beta chain was counted once. Its target is not known. Per the germline V gene, CDR1 is MDHEN and CDR2 is SYDVKM. The CDR3 totals 13 residues. The ends were cut back, 2 bases at V and 7 bases at J, with 11 bases in the middle. Profiling relied on immunoSEQ multiplex PCR, and the TCRdb table lists in-frame clones only, not all of them. The table records 150,000 to 200,000 clones, roughly 85% of them present only once. The entry originates in a study of cytomegalovirus exposure and HLA in healthy donors. Whole-study findings and limits: Specific recognition of CMV antigens was confirmed in vitro for a few chains (all CMV-associated).

Source material: PBMCs. The clonotype comes from a man aged 18 to 30 in good health and CMV-seropositive. This sequence joins TRBV28 and TRBJ1-2, with a weak D call TRBD1 (5 bases). The CDR3 DNA is TGTGCCAGCAGTTTAGGTCTCCAGGGTGGCTACACCTTC. Protein product: CASSLGLQGGYTF.